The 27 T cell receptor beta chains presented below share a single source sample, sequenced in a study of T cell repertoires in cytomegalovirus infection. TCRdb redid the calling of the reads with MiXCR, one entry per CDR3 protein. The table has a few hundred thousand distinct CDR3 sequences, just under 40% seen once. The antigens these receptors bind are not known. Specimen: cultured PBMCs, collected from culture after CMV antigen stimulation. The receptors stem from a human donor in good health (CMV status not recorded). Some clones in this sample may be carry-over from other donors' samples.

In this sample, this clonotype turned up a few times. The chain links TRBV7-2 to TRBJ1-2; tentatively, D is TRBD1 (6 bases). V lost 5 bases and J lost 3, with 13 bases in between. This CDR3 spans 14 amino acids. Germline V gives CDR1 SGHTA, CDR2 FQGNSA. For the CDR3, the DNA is TGTGCCAGCAGCGTAACAGGGTGGGACTATGGCTACACCTTC. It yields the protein CASSVTGWDYGYTF.

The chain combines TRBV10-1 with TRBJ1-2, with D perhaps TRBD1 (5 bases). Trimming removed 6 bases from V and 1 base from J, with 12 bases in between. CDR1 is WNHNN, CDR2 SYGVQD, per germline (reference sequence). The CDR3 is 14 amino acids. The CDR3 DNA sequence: TGCGCCAGCAGCCCCGAGGGGATTAACTATGGCTACACCTTC. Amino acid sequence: CASSPEGINYGYTF.

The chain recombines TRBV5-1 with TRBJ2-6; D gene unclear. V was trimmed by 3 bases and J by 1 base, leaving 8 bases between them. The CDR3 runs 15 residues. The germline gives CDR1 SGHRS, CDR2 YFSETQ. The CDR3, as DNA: TGCGCCAGCAGCTGGGGAAAATCTGGGGCCAACGTCCTGACTTTC. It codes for CASSWGKSGANVLTF.

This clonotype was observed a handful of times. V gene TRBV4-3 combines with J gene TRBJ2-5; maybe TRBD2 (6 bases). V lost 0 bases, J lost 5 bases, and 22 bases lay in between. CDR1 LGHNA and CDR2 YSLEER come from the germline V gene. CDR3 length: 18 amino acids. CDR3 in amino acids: CASSQDWDGGSAGETQYF. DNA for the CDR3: TGCGCCAGCAGCCAAGATTGGGATGGAGGGTCTGCTGGTGAGACCCAGTACTTC.

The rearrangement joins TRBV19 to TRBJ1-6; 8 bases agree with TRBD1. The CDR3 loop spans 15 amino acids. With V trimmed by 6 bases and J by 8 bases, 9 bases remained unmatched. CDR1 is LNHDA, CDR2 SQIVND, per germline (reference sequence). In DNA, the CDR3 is TGTGCCAGTAGCGCCAGGACAGGGTCGGATTCACCCCTCCACTTT. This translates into CASSARTGSDSPLHF.

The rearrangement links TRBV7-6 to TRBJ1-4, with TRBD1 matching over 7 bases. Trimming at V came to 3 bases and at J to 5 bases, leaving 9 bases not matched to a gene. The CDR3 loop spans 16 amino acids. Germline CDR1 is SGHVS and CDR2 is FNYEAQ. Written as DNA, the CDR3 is TGTGCCAGCAGCTTCGGAGGGACAGCTTTAAATGAAAAACTGTTTTTT. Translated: CASSFGGTALNEKLFF.

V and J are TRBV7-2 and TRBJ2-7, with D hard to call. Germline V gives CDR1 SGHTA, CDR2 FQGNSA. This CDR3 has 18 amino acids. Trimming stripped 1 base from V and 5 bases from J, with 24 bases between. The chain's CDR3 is CASSLDPHGFDLRNEQYF. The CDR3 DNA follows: TGTGCCAGCAGCTTAGACCCCCATGGTTTTGACCTCCGGAACGAGCAGTACTTC.

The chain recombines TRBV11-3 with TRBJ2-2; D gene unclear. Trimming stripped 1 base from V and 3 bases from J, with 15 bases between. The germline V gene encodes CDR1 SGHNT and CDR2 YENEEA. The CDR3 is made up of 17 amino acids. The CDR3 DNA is TGTGCCAGCAGCTTAGCCGACCGACTTACGGACACCGGGGAGCTGTTTTTT. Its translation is CASSLADRLTDTGELFF.

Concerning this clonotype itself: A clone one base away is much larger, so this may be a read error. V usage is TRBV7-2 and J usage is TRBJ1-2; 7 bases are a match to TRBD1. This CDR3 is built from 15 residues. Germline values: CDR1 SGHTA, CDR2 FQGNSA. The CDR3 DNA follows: TGTGCCAGGAGCTCGACAGGGATCCACCCCTATGGCTACACCTTC. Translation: CARSSTGIHPYGYTF.

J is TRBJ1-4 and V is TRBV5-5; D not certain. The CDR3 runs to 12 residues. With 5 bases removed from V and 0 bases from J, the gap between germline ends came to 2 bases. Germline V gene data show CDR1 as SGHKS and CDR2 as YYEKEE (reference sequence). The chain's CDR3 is CASRATNEKLFF. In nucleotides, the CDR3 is TGTGCCAGCAGGGCAACTAATGAAAAACTGTTTTTT.

CDR3 DNA: TGTGCCAGCAGCCCCCCACGAATCTACGAGCAGTACTTC. It is translated as CASSPPRIYEQYF. The V gene is TRBV7-2, the J gene TRBJ2-7; D remains ambiguous. Per the germline V gene, CDR1 is SGHTA and CDR2 is FQGNSA. This CDR3 spans 13 amino acids. V lost 5 bases, J lost 3 bases, and 11 bases lay in between.

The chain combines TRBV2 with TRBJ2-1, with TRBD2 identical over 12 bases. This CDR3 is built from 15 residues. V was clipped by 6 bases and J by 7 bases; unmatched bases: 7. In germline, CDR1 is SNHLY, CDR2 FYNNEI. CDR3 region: CASRVTSGRRNEQFF. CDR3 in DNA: TGTGCCAGCAGGGTGACTAGCGGGAGAAGGAATGAGCAGTTCTTC.

The CDR3 DNA reads as TGTGCCGCCGGAGGACAGGGGGCTAGCACAGATACGCAGTATTTT. As protein: CAAGGQGASTDTQYF. The chain employs TRBV10-3 and TRBJ2-3, with 11 nucleotides matching TRBD1. V dropped 11 bases and J dropped 0; count of bases not matched to a gene: 7. Germline loops: CDR1 ENHRY, CDR2 SYGVKD. The CDR3 contains 15 residues.

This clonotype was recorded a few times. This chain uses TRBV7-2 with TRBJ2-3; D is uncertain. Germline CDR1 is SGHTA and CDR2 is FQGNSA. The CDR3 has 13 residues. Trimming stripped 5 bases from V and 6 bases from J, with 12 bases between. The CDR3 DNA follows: TGTGCCAGCAGCCATCCGCTTCGGGATACGCAGTATTTT. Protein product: CASSHPLRDTQYF.

The CDR3 here is CATTSPGQATTEAFF. CDR3 coding DNA: TGTGCCACCACATCTCCGGGACAGGCTACCACTGAAGCTTTCTTT. The chain combines TRBV6-1 with TRBJ1-1, with 8 bases aligning to TRBD1. The CDR3 runs to 15 residues. V gave up 10 bases and J gave up 4 bases; unmatched junction bases: 14. From germline, CDR1 is MNHNS and CDR2 SASEGT.

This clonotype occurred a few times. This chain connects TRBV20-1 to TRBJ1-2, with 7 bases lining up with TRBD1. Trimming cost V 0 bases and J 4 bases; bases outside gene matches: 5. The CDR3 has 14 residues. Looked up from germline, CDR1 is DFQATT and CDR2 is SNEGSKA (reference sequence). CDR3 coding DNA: TGCAGTGCTAGAGATTCCCGGACAGGCTATGGCTACACCTTC. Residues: CSARDSRTGYGYTF.

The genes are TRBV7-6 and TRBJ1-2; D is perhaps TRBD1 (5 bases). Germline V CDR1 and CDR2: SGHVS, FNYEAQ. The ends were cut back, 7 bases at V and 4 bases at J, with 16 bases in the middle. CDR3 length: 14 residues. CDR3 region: CASTYPGAGYGYTF. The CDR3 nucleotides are TGTGCCAGCACCTATCCTGGGGCCGGCTATGGCTACACCTTC.

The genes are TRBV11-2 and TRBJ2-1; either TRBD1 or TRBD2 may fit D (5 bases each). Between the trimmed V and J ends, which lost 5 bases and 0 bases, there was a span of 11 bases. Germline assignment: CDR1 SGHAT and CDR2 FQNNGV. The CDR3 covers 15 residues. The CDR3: CASSPYGGSYNEQFF. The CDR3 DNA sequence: TGTGCCAGCAGCCCATATGGGGGCTCCTACAATGAGCAGTTCTTC.

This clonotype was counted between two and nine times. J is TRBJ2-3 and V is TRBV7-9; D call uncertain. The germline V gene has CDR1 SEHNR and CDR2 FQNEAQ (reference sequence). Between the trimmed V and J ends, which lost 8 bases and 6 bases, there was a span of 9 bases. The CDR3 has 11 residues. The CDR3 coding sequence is TGTGCCAGCCCCAAAGGGGATACGCAGTATTTT. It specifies CASPKGDTQYF.

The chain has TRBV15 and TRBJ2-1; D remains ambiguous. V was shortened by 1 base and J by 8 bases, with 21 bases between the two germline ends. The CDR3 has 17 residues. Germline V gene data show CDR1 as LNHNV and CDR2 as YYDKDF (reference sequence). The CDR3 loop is CATSRASRLDGRDEQFF. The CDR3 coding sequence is TGTGCCACCAGCAGAGCGTCGCGGCTAGATGGTCGCGATGAGCAGTTCTTC. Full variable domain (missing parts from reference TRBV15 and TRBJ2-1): DAMVIQNPRYQVTQFGKPVTLSCSQTLNHNVMYWYQQKSSQAPKLLFHYYDKDFNNEADTPDNFQSRRPNTSFCFLDIRSPGLGDTAMYLCATSRASRLDGRDEQFFGPGTRLTVL.

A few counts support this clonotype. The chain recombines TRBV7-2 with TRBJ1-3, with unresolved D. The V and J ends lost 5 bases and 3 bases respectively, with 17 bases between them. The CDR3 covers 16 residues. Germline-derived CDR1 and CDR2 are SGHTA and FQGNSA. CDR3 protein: CASSPMPGIGGNTIYF. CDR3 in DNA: TGTGCCAGCAGCCCCATGCCCGGGATCGGTGGAAACACCATATATTTT. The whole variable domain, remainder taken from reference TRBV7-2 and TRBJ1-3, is GAGVSQSPSNKVTEKGKDVELRCDPISGHTALYWYRQSLGQGLEFLIYFQGNSAPDKSGLPSDRFSAERTGGSVSTLTIQRTQQEDSAVYLCASSPMPGIGGNTIYFGEGSWLTVV.

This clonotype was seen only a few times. CDR3 amino acids: CASSPETGEQYF. CDR3 nucleotide sequence: TGTGCCAGCAGCCCCGAGACGGGCGAGCAGTACTTC. The chain carries TRBV12-3 or TRBV12-4 and TRBJ2-7; D not resolved. This CDR3 contains 12 residues. V lost 6 bases, J lost 6 bases, and 12 bases lay in between.

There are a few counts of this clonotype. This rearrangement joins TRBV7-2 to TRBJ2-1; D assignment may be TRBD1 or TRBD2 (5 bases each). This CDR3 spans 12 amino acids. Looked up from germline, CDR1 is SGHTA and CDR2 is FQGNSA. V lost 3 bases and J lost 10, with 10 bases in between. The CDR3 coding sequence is TGTGCCAGCAGCTTGGGACGTCGGGAGCAGTTCTTC. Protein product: CASSLGRREQFF. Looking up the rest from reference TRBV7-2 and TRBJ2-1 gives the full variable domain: GAGVSQSPSNKVTEKGKDVELRCDPISGHTALYWYRQSLGQGLEFLIYFQGNSAPDKSGLPSDRFSAERTGGSVSTLTIQRTQQEDSAVYLCASSLGRREQFFGPGTRLTVL.

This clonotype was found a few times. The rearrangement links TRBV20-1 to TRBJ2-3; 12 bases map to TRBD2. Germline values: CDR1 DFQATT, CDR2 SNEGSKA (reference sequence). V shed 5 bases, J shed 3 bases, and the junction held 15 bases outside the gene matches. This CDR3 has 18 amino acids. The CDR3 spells CSAESTSSGRAGTDTQYF. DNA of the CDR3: TGCAGTGCTGAATCAACCTCTAGCGGGAGGGCCGGAACAGATACGCAGTATTTT.

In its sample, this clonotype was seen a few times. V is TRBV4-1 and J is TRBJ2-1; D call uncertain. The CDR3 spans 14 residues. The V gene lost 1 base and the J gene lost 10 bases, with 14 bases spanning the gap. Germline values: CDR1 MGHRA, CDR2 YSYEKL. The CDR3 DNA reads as TGCGCCAGCAGCCAAGTTCCCCAGCGTCAAGAGCAGTTCTTC. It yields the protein CASSQVPQRQEQFF.

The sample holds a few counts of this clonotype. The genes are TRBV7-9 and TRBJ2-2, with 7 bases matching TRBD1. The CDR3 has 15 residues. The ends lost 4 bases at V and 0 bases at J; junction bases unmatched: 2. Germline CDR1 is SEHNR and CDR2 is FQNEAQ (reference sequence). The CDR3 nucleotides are TGTGCCAGCAGCTCGACAGGGACGAACACCGGGGAGCTGTTTTTT. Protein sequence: CASSSTGTNTGELFF.

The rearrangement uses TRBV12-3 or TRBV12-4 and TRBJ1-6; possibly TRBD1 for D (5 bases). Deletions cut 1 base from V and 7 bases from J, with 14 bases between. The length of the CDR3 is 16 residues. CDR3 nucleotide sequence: TGTGCCAGCAGTTTAGTAGTGGCAGGGTGGAATTCACCCCTCCACTTT. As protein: CASSLVVAGWNSPLHF.